The 10 T cell receptor beta chains presented below share a single source sample, sequenced in a study of beta chain features in type 1 diabetes (dated by TCRdb to 2017 to 2018). Library construction relied on the immunoSEQ multiplex PCR assay. The entire amount of isolated RNA was reverse transcribed using the High Capacity cDNA Reverse Transcription Kit, so the sequenced TCRB transcripts were expressed ones. TCRdb carries this immuneACCESS record with in-frame sequences only. Its versions omit some clonotypes, under half of them owing to an unresolved V gene in the studies checked, with the rest unexplained. Within this sample are about half a million clones, with approximately 28% of them counted one time only. Around 0.065% of the sample is held by the ten biggest clonotypes. The specimen sequenced was naive CD4+ T cells from blood. Sample cell subset or site, as interpreted from the label and publication: true naive CD4+ T cells. All receptors come from a man between 18 and 35 years old in good health.

The chain is built from TRBV9 and TRBJ2-3; D may match TRBD1 or TRBD2 (5 bases each). CDR1 and CDR2 (germline): SGDLS, YYNGEE. With 3 bases removed from V and 0 bases from J, the gap between germline ends came to 11 bases. The CDR3 contains 15 residues. The chain's CDR3 is CASSAGRPSTDTQYF. The CDR3 DNA reads TGTGCCAGCAGCGCGGGACGGCCTAGCACAGATACGCAGTATTTT.

The J gene is TRBJ1-1, the V gene TRBV7-9; the match to TRBD1 covers 8 bases. CDR1 is SEHNR and CDR2 is FQNEAQ in the germline V gene (reference sequence). V lost 5 bases and J lost 1; bases outside the gene matches: 3. This CDR3 has 14 residues. Here the CDR3 DNA reads TGTGCCAGCAGCCAGGACAGGGCGAACACTGAAGCTTTCTTT. Translating it yields CASSQDRANTEAFF.

In its sample, this clone was seen a few times. The rearrangement links TRBV9 to TRBJ1-3, with a tentative D call TRBD1 (6 bases). Deletions cut 3 bases from V and 9 bases from J, with 16 bases between. The CDR3 runs to 14 residues. CDR1 and CDR2 (germline): SGDLS, YYNGEE. CDR3 sequence: CASSGGGSWGTIYF. For the CDR3, the DNA is TGTGCCAGCAGCGGTGGGGGCTCCTGGGGCACCATATATTTT. The variable domain in full, with the rest retrieved from reference TRBV9 and TRBJ1-3, is DSGVTQTPKHLITATGQRVTLRCSPRSGDLSVYWYQQSLDQGLQFLIQYYNGEERAKGNILERFSAQQFPDLHSELNLSSLELGDSALYFCASSGGGSWGTIYFGEGSWLTVV.

V is TRBV6-5 and J is TRBJ2-7; D uncertain. Germline V gene data show CDR1 as MNHEY and CDR2 as SVGAGI. V lost 5 bases and J 0 bases, leaving 11 bases between the germline ends. The CDR3 sequence is 14 residues long. The CDR3 sequence is CASSRSPSSYEQYF. The CDR3 DNA reads as TGTGCCAGCAGTCGATCTCCGAGCTCCTACGAGCAGTACTTC.

The V and J genes are TRBV29-1 and TRBJ2-5; D is ambiguous. Germline V gene data show CDR1 as SQVTM and CDR2 as ANQGSEA. The CDR3 consists of 12 residues. V lost 3 bases and J lost 2, with 7 bases in between. CDR3 sequence: CSVEDDQETQYF. The CDR3 DNA is TGCAGCGTTGAGGATGATCAAGAGACCCAGTACTTC.

The chain recombines TRBV7-2 with TRBJ2-3, with 11 bases lining up with TRBD2. The CDR3 consists of 16 residues. J gave up 0 bases and V 1 base, and 0 bases lay outside the gene matches. Germline V gene sequence: CDR1 SGHTA, CDR2 FQGNSA. The CDR3 DNA reads as TGTGCCAGCAGCTTAGGACTAGCGGGGAGCACAGATACGCAGTATTTT. Translation: CASSLGLAGSTDTQYF.

In this sample, this clone turned up a few times. The CDR3 spells CASSLAGTFGKLFF. The CDR3 coding sequence is TGTGCCAGCAGCTTGGCGGGAACTTTCGGAAAACTGTTTTTT. The chain combines TRBV5-6 with TRBJ1-4; D unclear. The CDR3 spans 14 residues. V lost 0 bases and J lost 10, with 13 bases in between. Germline CDR1 and CDR2: SGHDT and YYEEEE.

This clone was detected a few times. J is TRBJ2-5 and V is TRBV7-9; D possibly corresponds to TRBD1 (6 bases). CDR1 is SEHNR and CDR2 is FQNEAQ in the germline V gene (reference sequence). The CDR3 length is 13 residues. V dropped 3 bases and J dropped 7 bases, with 12 bases sitting between them. The CDR3 here is CASSFEGGVTQYF. CDR3 DNA sequence: TGTGCCAGCAGCTTTGAAGGGGGAGTGACCCAGTACTTC.

A few counts support this clone. The chain recombines TRBV9 with TRBJ2-5, with TRBD2 matching over 13 bases. Per the germline V gene, CDR1 is SGDLS and CDR2 is YYNGEE. This CDR3 contains 15 residues. V shed 3 bases and J 7 bases; nucleotides not matched to a gene: 6. The CDR3 nucleotides are TGTGCCAGCAGCGCAGGGACTAGCGGGATGAGGACCCAGTACTTC. Residues: CASSAGTSGMRTQYF.

The V gene is TRBV30, the J gene TRBJ1-2; 7 bases fit TRBD1. The J segment lost 0 bases and the V segment lost 0 bases, leaving 13 bases of the junction unmatched. Germline V gene sequence: CDR1 GTSNPN, CDR2 SVGIG (reference sequence). The CDR3 spans 18 residues. CDR3 sequence reads: CAWSVRRTTGLSNYGYTF. DNA of the CDR3: TGTGCCTGGAGTGTACGCCGAACGACAGGGCTTTCTAACTATGGCTACACCTTC.